This T cell receptor beta chain was identified in a study of shared clonotypes between healthy human individuals. The CDR3 runs to 16 residues. V lost 5 bases and J lost 5, with 22 bases in between. Per germline, CDR1 MGHRA and CDR2 YSYEKL. The protocol was immunoSEQ multiplex PCR, while the TCRdb copy is restricted to in-frame clones and leaves out a portion. The repertoire includes 600,000 to 750,000 clones, roughly two thirds of them detected once, and approximately 2% sits in the top ten. The origin of this receptor is a woman in her twenties or thirties in good health. The chain joins TRBV4-1 to TRBJ2-7; D might be TRBD1 or TRBD2, each matching 6 bases. Specimen: memory CD4+ T cells sorted from blood. This sample's subset: CD45RA-negative fraction. This CDR3 reads CASSSTRRGVADEQYF. CDR3 nucleotides: TGCGCCAGCAGCTCTACGCGAAGGGGGGTTGCGGACGAGCAGTACTTC.